These 18 T cell receptor beta chains were sequenced from one sample in a study of beta chain features in type 1 diabetes. Study observations and caveats: All four CD4+ subsets from Type 1 diabetes patients carried moderately but significantly shorter TCRB CDR3s.

The antigens of these receptors remain unknown. As every portion of the isolated RNA was reverse transcribed, the sequencing read expressed TCRB transcripts. TCRdb keeps only in-frame clones here, not all; method: immunoSEQ multiplex PCR. The sample has 600,000 or so clones; over 12% are singletons. Source material: naive CD4+ T cells from blood. The receptors derive from a young man with type 1 diabetes.

This clone occurred a few times. The CDR3 DNA reads as TGTGCCAGCAGCATCCGTCCGAACACTGAAGCTTTCTTT. This encodes CASSIRPNTEAFF. The chain carries TRBV13 and TRBJ1-1, with D uncertain. Per the germline V gene, CDR1 is PRHDT and CDR2 is FYEKMQ (reference sequence). The CDR3 has 13 amino acids. V shed 5 bases and J shed 1 base, with 8 bases lying between them. The variable domain in full, completed from reference TRBV13 and TRBJ1-1, reads AAGVIQSPRHLIKEKRETATLKCYPIPRHDTVYWYQQGPGQDPQFLISFYEKMQSDKGSIPDRFSAQQFSDYHSELNMSSLELGDSALYFCASSIRPNTEAFFGQGTRLTVV.

In DNA form, the CDR3 reads TGCGCCAGCAGCGGCACAGGGCGGCCCTCCTACGAGCAGTACTTC. It is translated as CASSGTGRPSYEQYF. V and J are TRBV5-1 and TRBJ2-7, with D perhaps TRBD1 (6 bases). The CDR3 totals 15 residues. Germline V gene lookup returns CDR1 SGHRS and CDR2 YFSETQ. Trimming took off 4 bases at V and 0 bases at J, with 14 bases between the two ends.

The chain employs TRBV9 and TRBJ1-1, with D possibly TRBD1 on 6 matching bases. Trimming took 4 bases from V and 0 from J, leaving 13 bases between them. Germline CDR1 is SGDLS and CDR2 is YYNGEE. CDR3 size: 15 residues. The CDR3 coding sequence is TGTGCCAGCAGCACCGGGACACTGATGAACACTGAAGCTTTCTTT. Protein sequence: CASSTGTLMNTEAFF.

This clone was detected only a few times. The chain is built from TRBV6-6 and TRBJ2-7; the D gene could be TRBD1 or TRBD2 (5 bases each). Trimming pared 0 bases from V and 2 bases from J, leaving 14 bases between. There are 16 residues in the CDR3. Per the germline V gene, CDR1 is MNHNY and CDR2 is SVGAGI (reference sequence). This CDR3 reads CASSYSYLGRTYEQYF. The CDR3 region has the DNA TGTGCCAGCAGTTACTCCTACTTGGGACGGACCTACGAGCAGTACTTC.

This clone has only a few counts. V and J are TRBV2 and TRBJ1-2; 10 positions match TRBD1. The V segment lost 4 bases and the J segment 5 bases; nucleotides outside the gene matches: 4. Per the germline V gene, CDR1 is SNHLY and CDR2 is FYNNEI. The CDR3 extends over 14 amino acids. The CDR3 coding sequence is TGTGCCAGCAGTGGGGACAGGGGAGGATATGGCTACACCTTC. It specifies CASSGDRGGYGYTF.

The rearrangement uses TRBV2 and TRBJ1-2; no firm D call. CDR1 SNHLY and CDR2 FYNNEI come from the germline V gene. The length of the CDR3 is 13 residues. Trimming removed 3 bases at V and 8 bases at J, with 13 bases between. In nucleotides, the CDR3 is TGTGCCAGCAGTGATCTCCGGGAGCACGGCTACACCTTC. Its translation is CASSDLREHGYTF.

This chain joins TRBV11-2 and TRBJ2-5; 7 positions match TRBD1. Germline CDR1 and CDR2: SGHAT and FQNNGV. CDR3 length equals 13 residues. Germline trimming cut 1 base from V and 5 bases from J; bases unmatched to any gene: 1. CDR3 bases: TGTGCCAGCAGCTTAGTCAGGGGGGAGACCCAGTACTTC. Encoded protein: CASSLVRGETQYF.

This clone was picked up a small number of times. This rearrangement joins TRBV25-1 to TRBJ2-1, with D unresolved. Germline CDR1 MGHDK, CDR2 SYGVNS. V lost 0 bases, J lost 9 bases, and 9 bases lay in between. The CDR3 loop spans 13 amino acids. The CDR3 here is CASSEYGWGEQFF. The CDR3 nucleotides are TGTGCCAGCAGTGAATATGGTTGGGGTGAGCAGTTCTTC.

The rearrangement links TRBV11-2 to TRBJ2-7; perhaps TRBD1 as D (6 bases). This CDR3 comprises 19 residues. Germline V gives CDR1 SGHAT, CDR2 FQNNGV. Trimming stripped 5 bases from V and 4 bases from J, with 30 bases between. For the CDR3, the DNA is TGTGCCAGCAGCCCTCCAGTGAGGGGAACAGAGGGGGATCCATACGAGCAGTACTTC. It codes for CASSPPVRGTEGDPYEQYF.

The chain is built from TRBV14 and TRBJ1-1, with a possible D match to TRBD1 (6 bases). Trimming stripped 3 bases from V and 0 bases from J, with 8 bases between. CDR3 length: 14 residues. The germline gives CDR1 SGHDN, CDR2 FVKESK. The CDR3 coding sequence is TGTGCCAGCAGCCACCGGACAGTGAACACTGAAGCTTTCTTT. This gives the protein CASSHRTVNTEAFF. The full variable domain, with the rest looked up from reference TRBV14 and TRBJ1-1, is EAGVTQFPSHSVIEKGQTVTLRCDPISGHDNLYWYRRVMGKEIKFLLHFVKESKQDESGMPNNRFLAERTGGTYSTLKVQPAELEDSGVYFCASSHRTVNTEAFFGQGTRLTVV.

This clone was found a few times. V usage is TRBV5-1 and J usage is TRBJ1-2; TRBD1 matches 7 bases. Germline V lookup: CDR1 SGHRS, CDR2 YFSETQ. CDR3 size: 12 residues. The trim removed 4 bases at V and 5 bases at J, leaving 2 bases unmatched. CDR3 in amino acids: CASSEGQYGYTF. The CDR3 DNA is TGCGCCAGCAGCGAGGGACAGTATGGCTACACCTTC.

The J gene is TRBJ2-1, the V gene TRBV5-1, with D tentatively TRBD1 (5 bases). V lost 3 bases to trimming and J lost 8 bases, with 21 bases between them. This CDR3 is 16 amino acids long. CDR1 is SGHRS and CDR2 is YFSETQ in the germline V gene. The DNA of the CDR3 is TGCGCCAGCAGCTCCGGTCGTGGGGCCGGGCGCGATGAGCAGTTCTTC. Its translation is CASSSGRGAGRDEQFF.

The genes are TRBV10-3 and TRBJ2-7; 11 positions agree with TRBD1. Losses at the gene ends were 3 bases for V and 2 bases for J; bases not matched to a gene: 3. The CDR3 has 15 residues. CDR1 and CDR2 (germline): ENHRY, SYGVKD. In DNA, the CDR3 is TGTGCCATCAGTGAAGGGGACAGGGGGACCTACGAGCAGTACTTC. It specifies CAISEGDRGTYEQYF.

The sample holds a few counts of this clone. The rearrangement links TRBV5-4 to TRBJ1-4, with 8 bases matching TRBD1. Germline CDR1 and CDR2: SGHNT and YYREEE (reference sequence). V lost 4 bases to trimming and J lost 2 bases; unmatched junction nucleotides: 4. The CDR3 extends over 15 amino acids. CDR3: CASSLDRETNEKLFF. The CDR3 DNA sequence: TGTGCCAGCAGCCTGGACAGGGAGACTAATGAAAAACTGTTTTTT.

This clone was seen a handful of times. The chain combines TRBV2 with TRBJ2-5; D unresolved. With 4 bases removed from V and 5 bases from J, the gap between germline ends came to 5 bases. This CDR3 has 11 residues. The germline gives CDR1 SNHLY, CDR2 FYNNEI. The CDR3 sequence: CASSVWETQYF. CDR3 DNA: TGTGCCAGCAGTGTGTGGGAGACCCAGTACTTC.

J is TRBJ1-2 and V is TRBV9; D may be TRBD1 (6 bases). The CDR3 spans 14 residues. Germline CDR1 is SGDLS and CDR2 is YYNGEE. V dropped 0 bases and J dropped 4 bases, with 10 bases sitting between them. The CDR3 loop is CASSVAGASYGYTF. The CDR3 nucleotides are TGTGCCAGCAGCGTAGCAGGGGCTAGCTATGGCTACACCTTC.

As DNA, the CDR3 is TGTGCCAGCAGCTTAAACGGGCTAGTGCAAGAGACCCAGTACTTC. Translation: CASSLNGLVQETQYF. The chain couples TRBV11-2 to TRBJ2-5, with no clear D. CDR3 length equals 15 residues. From germline, CDR1 is SGHAT and CDR2 FQNNGV. V gave up 2 bases and J gave up 2 bases, with 12 bases separating them.

The chain combines TRBV4-3 with TRBJ2-1, with 10 positions matching TRBD1. The CDR3 contains 15 residues. The germline V gene encodes CDR1 LGHNA and CDR2 YSLEER. V was clipped by 4 bases and J by 6 bases; unmatched bases: 6. CDR3 region: CASSPARDRGNEQFF. The DNA for the CDR3 is TGCGCCAGCAGCCCGGCACGGGACAGGGGCAATGAGCAGTTCTTC.